The source of this T cell receptor beta chain is a study of graft-versus-host responses after intestinal transplantation. Study at large: Anti-thymocyte globulin served as induction for all recipients, who then took tacrolimus and steroids for about three years. Whole-study results and caveats: High graft-versus-host to host-versus-graft clonal ratios were seen in allografts of patients with graft-donor T cell macrochimerism. Maximum circulating GvH clone levels tracked with early post-transplant HvG decreases. Some GvH clones were seen earlier in gut or blood, suggesting intestinal origin.

Assay used: immunoSEQ multiplex PCR; TCRdb lists only in-frame clones, some missing. The table shows over 100,000 clones, with approximately 95% occurring only once. This clone was observed a single time. The antigen remains unidentified. Trimming cost V 5 bases and J 3 bases, with 14 bases left between them. CDR1 and CDR2 (germline): MNHEY, SMNVEV (reference sequence). The CDR3 consists of 15 residues. The starting material was unstimulated CD8+ T cells sorted from spleen or lymph node cells, obtained before intestinal transplant. V and J are TRBV27 and TRBJ2-1; D not resolved. The receptor comes from a human donor who received an intestinal transplant. CDR3 bases: TGTGCCAGCAGTGGTACTCCCAATCACTACAATGAGCAGTTCTTC. Translating it yields CASSGTPNHYNEQFF.